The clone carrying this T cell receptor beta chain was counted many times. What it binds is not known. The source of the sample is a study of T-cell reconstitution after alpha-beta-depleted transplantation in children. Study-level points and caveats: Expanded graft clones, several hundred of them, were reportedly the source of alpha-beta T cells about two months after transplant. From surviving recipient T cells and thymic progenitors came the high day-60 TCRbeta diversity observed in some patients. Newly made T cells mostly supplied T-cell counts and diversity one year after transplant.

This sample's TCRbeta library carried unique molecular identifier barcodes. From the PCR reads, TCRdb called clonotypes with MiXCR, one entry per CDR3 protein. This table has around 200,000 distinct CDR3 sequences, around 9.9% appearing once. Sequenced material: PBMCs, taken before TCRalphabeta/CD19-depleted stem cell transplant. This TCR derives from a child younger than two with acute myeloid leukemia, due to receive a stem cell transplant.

DNA of the CDR3: TGTGCCAGCAGCGACGGACAGAACACTGAAGCTTTCTTT. Translated: CASSDGQNTEAFF. The chain recombines TRBV7-3 with TRBJ1-1; possibly TRBD1 for D (5 bases). The germline gives CDR1 SGHTA, CDR2 FQGTGA. CDR3 size: 13 residues. V gave up 5 bases and J gave up 1 base, with 8 bases separating them.